The 10 T cell receptor beta chains below come from one sample, sequenced in a study of cytomegalovirus exposure and HLA in healthy donors. PCR was performed using 60 Vbeta and 13 Jbeta primers. Libraries were prepared by immunoSEQ multiplex PCR; TCRdb keeps only in-frame clonotypes and omits some of them. The sample comprises 100,000 to 150,000 clones, around 79% of which are singletons, and over 2% rests with the top ten. Sequenced: PBMCs. The receptors were gathered from a woman between 35 and 50 years old in good health and CMV-seropositive.

This clone was picked up one time. The V gene is TRBV9, the J gene TRBJ1-4; D uncertain. The CDR3 is 15 residues long. The germline CDR1 and CDR2 sequences are SGDLS and YYNGEE. Deletions cut 0 bases from V and 5 bases from J, with 11 bases between. CDR3 sequence (DNA): TGTGCCAGCAGCGTAGCGGCGGCGCCGAATGAAAAACTGTTTTTT. Translating it yields CASSVAAAPNEKLFF.

This chain connects TRBV7-2 to TRBJ2-5; 8 bases align to TRBD1. The junction had 4 bases not matched to a gene; V was cut back by 1 base and J by 0 bases. The germline CDR1 and CDR2 sequences are SGHTA and FQGNSA. This CDR3 has 16 residues. This CDR3 reads CASSLGDRNYQETQYF. The CDR3 coding sequence is TGTGCCAGCAGCTTAGGGGACAGGAATTACCAAGAGACCCAGTACTTC.

The chain recombines TRBV27 with TRBJ2-7, with D possibly matching TRBD2 (5 bases). The CDR3 covers 14 residues. The V end lost 4 bases, the J end lost 3 bases, and 13 bases lay between the germline ends. Germline V gives CDR1 MNHEY, CDR2 SMNVEV (reference sequence). The CDR3 nucleotides read TGTGCCAGCAGTTACAAGGGAGCGGACTACGAGCAGTACTTC. Translated: CASSYKGADYEQYF.

The chain uses TRBV28 and TRBJ2-7; D perhaps matches TRBD1 (6 bases). Per the germline V gene, CDR1 is MDHEN and CDR2 is SYDVKM. CDR3 size: 13 residues. V lost 3 bases, J lost 9 bases, and 15 bases lay in between. The CDR3 DNA reads TGTGCCAGCAGTTTTGGGGGCCGGTCGGGGCAGTACTTC. Residues: CASSFGGRSGQYF.

This clone was observed once. This chain connects TRBV10-3 to TRBJ2-1, with D perhaps TRBD2 (7 bases). Per germline, CDR1 ENHRY and CDR2 SYGVKD. Trimming shortened V by 6 bases and J by 5 bases, and 11 bases separated the two germline ends. The CDR3 runs 13 residues. CDR3 residues: CAIRPGGDNEQFF. The CDR3 DNA reads as TGTGCCATCAGGCCGGGGGGCGACAATGAGCAGTTCTTC.

V is TRBV19 and J is TRBJ1-2; a weak D match, TRBD1 (6 bases). V was trimmed by 5 bases and J by 2 bases, leaving 12 bases between them. Germline V CDR1 and CDR2: LNHDA, SQIVND (reference sequence). The CDR3 contains 14 residues. For the CDR3, the DNA is TGTGCCAGTAGTTCGACAGGCGAGAACTATGGCTACACCTTC. Protein sequence: CASSSTGENYGYTF. The full variable domain, with the rest looked up from reference TRBV19 and TRBJ1-2, is DGGITQSPKYLFRKEGQNVTLSCEQNLNHDAMYWYRQDPGQGLRLIYYSQIVNDFQKGDIAEGYSVSREKKESFPLTVTSAQKNPTAFYLCASSSTGENYGYTFGSGTRLTVV.

The V gene is TRBV5-5, the J gene TRBJ1-5; 8 bases fit TRBD1. This CDR3 contains 17 residues. Germline CDR1 is SGHKS and CDR2 is YYEKEE (reference sequence). With 0 bases clipped from V and 1 base from J, the junction kept 6 bases outside the gene matches. The DNA for the CDR3 is TGTGCCAGCAGCTTGGAATACAGGGGGGGGAGCAATCAGCCCCAGCATTTT. This encodes CASSLEYRGGSNQPQHF.

This clone showed up just a few times. The genes are TRBV10-3 and TRBJ1-1; 8 bases fit TRBD1. Germline values: CDR1 ENHRY, CDR2 SYGVKD. With 4 bases clipped from V and 3 bases from J, the junction kept 7 bases outside the gene matches. This CDR3 comprises 15 residues. CDR3 DNA: TGTGCCATCAGTGCGAGGGTACAGGGGGACACTGAAGCTTTCTTT. Translating gives CAISARVQGDTEAFF.

The chain has TRBV7-2 and TRBJ2-7, with D perhaps TRBD1 (6 bases). CDR3 length: 16 residues. The V end was cut by 5 bases, the J end by 0 bases, with 17 bases between. CDR1 SGHTA and CDR2 FQGNSA come from the germline V gene. CDR3 nucleotides: TGTGCCAGCAGCCCCGCTTCCCAGGGGAGCTCCTACGAGCAGTACTTC. This gives the protein CASSPASQGSSYEQYF.

V and J are TRBV5-5 and TRBJ2-2; D is possibly TRBD2 (5 bases). Per germline, CDR1 SGHKS and CDR2 YYEKEE (reference sequence). V shed 6 bases and J shed 6 bases, with 18 bases lying between them. CDR3 length: 15 residues. The CDR3 DNA reads TGTGCCAGCAACCTATTGGAGGTGATGTCCGGGGAGCTGTTTTTT. It is translated as CASNLLEVMSGELFF.